One sample yielded the 25 T cell receptor beta chains listed below, sequenced in a study of regulatory T cells in long-lasting Graves disease. For TCR beta, libraries came from iRepertoire HTBI primers and Arm-PCR of CDR3 regions. MiXCR, applied by TCRdb to the multiplex PCR reads, yields one record per CDR3 protein. The data contain a few hundred thousand distinct CDR3 sequences, roughly 20% of them singletons. Time point in this sample: persistent/refractory GD, antithyroid drugs over 5 years with positive TRAb. From PBMCs, RNA was extracted and then used to make the TCR library. Sequencing used peripheral blood mononuclear cells (PBMCs), obtained when the disease was refractory, from a patient treated with antithyroid drugs. All receptors come from a woman in her forties with Graves disease.

The gene calls are TRBV29-1 and TRBJ2-2, with a weak D call TRBD2 (6 bases). Germline CDR1 is SQVTM and CDR2 is ANQGSEA. This CDR3 spans 17 amino acids. Trimming pared 0 bases from V and 0 bases from J, leaving 14 bases between. The chain's CDR3 is CSVEDRYGGPNTGELFF. CDR3 DNA sequence: TGCAGCGTTGAAGATCGGTATGGAGGGCCGAACACCGGGGAGCTGTTTTTT.

This chain connects TRBV20-1 to TRBJ1-4; D might be TRBD1 (6 bases). CDR1 is DFQATT and CDR2 is SNEGSKA in the germline V gene (reference sequence). The CDR3 covers 14 residues. V was clipped by 6 bases and J by 2 bases, with 13 bases between them. The CDR3 DNA is TGCAGTGCAGACACAGGGACGACTAATGAAAAACTGTTTTTT. Its translation is CSADTGTTNEKLFF.

In its sample, this clonotype was seen once. J is TRBJ2-1 and V is TRBV29-1; D unclear. The V and J ends lost 4 bases and 2 bases respectively, with 15 bases between them. Germline V gene lookup returns CDR1 SQVTM and CDR2 ANQGSEA. This CDR3 has 15 residues. The CDR3 DNA sequence: TGCAGCGTTGTTCCAGCCGAGGCTACCTACAATGAGCAGTTCTTC. Its protein is CSVVPAEATYNEQFF.

This clonotype has ten or more counts. This sequence joins TRBV12-5 and TRBJ1-2, with a weak D call TRBD1 (6 bases). Germline V gene lookup returns CDR1 LGHNT and CDR2 FRNRAP. The CDR3 is made up of 13 amino acids. The V end lost 0 bases, the J end lost 5 bases, and 7 bases lay between the germline ends. The DNA of the CDR3 is TGTGCTAGTGGTTTGGTCGGACAGTATGGCTACACCTTC. Protein: CASGLVGQYGYTF.

In regard to this clonotype: It may be a read error: a sequence one base away is much more abundant. The missing conserved phenylalanine or tryptophan at the end of this CDR3 makes a read error likely. Written as DNA, the CDR3 is TGTGCCAGCAGTTTAGGACGGACCGATCAGCCCCAGCATCTT. Its translation is CASSLGRTDQPQHL. This chain links TRBV28 with TRBJ1-5; D unresolved. The V end was cut by 2 bases, the J end by 5 bases, with 10 bases between. CDR1 MDHEN and CDR2 SYDVKM come from the germline V gene. The CDR3 is 14 amino acids.

There are many counts of this clonotype. The chain combines TRBV11-2 with TRBJ2-5, with TRBD1 matching over 7 bases. The CDR3 runs to 13 residues. Germline loops: CDR1 SGHAT, CDR2 FQNNGV. With V trimmed by 5 bases and J by 1 base, 1 base remained unmatched. CDR3: CASSGTAQETQYF. The CDR3 DNA sequence: TGTGCCAGCAGCGGGACAGCCCAAGAGACCCAGTACTTC.

The V and J genes are TRBV20-1 and TRBJ2-3; 7 bases map to TRBD1. Trimming took 5 bases from V and 4 from J; bases not matched to a gene: 6. The CDR3 length is 13 residues. CDR1 and CDR2 (germline): DFQATT, SNEGSKA (reference sequence). The CDR3 nucleotides are TGCAGTGCTTATAGACAGGGCGCAGATACGCAGTATTTT. Its translation: CSAYRQGADTQYF.

Details on this clonotype: A much larger clone differs from this one at a single base, so this may be a read error. V gene TRBV6-2 or TRBV6-3 combines with J gene TRBJ2-5, with unresolved D. Germline CDR1 is MNHEY and CDR2 is SVGEGT. This CDR3 comprises 16 residues. CDR3 sequence (DNA): TGTGCCAGCAGTGTCGGGCGCCGGCTAGACCATGAGACCCAGTACTTC. This codes for CASSVGRRLDHETQYF.

The CDR3 sequence: CASSYRRAYNSPLHF. DNA of the CDR3: TGTGCCAGCAGTTACCGCAGGGCCTATAATTCACCCCTCCACTTT. The rearrangement links TRBV6-5 to TRBJ1-6; tentative D call: TRBD1 (5 bases). This CDR3 is 15 amino acids long. Germline CDR1 is MNHEY and CDR2 is SVGAGI. The V end lost 2 bases, the J end lost 2 bases, and 7 bases lay between the germline ends.

This clonotype was found a few times. The rearrangement links TRBV20-1 to TRBJ1-1; 8 bases line up with TRBD1. This CDR3 has 16 residues. Trimming at V came to 0 bases and at J to 5 bases, leaving 11 bases not matched to a gene. CDR1 DFQATT and CDR2 SNEGSKA come from the germline V gene (reference sequence). CDR3 DNA: TGCAGTGCTAGAGACACATTGACAGGGGCGGGTACTGAAGCTTTCTTT. Its translation is CSARDTLTGAGTEAFF.

This clonotype was picked up many times. J is TRBJ2-5 and V is TRBV2; no clear D gene. Germline V lookup: CDR1 SNHLY, CDR2 FYNNEI. The CDR3 runs 14 residues. Trimming pared 7 bases from V and 2 bases from J, leaving 14 bases between. CDR3 sequence reads: CASTAPGMQETQYF. As DNA, the CDR3 is TGTGCCAGCACCGCTCCTGGCATGCAAGAGACCCAGTACTTC.

This clonotype was found a few times. V gene TRBV6-1 combines with J gene TRBJ1-5, with D possibly being TRBD1 (5 bases). The CDR3 loop spans 19 amino acids. From germline, CDR1 is MNHNS and CDR2 SASEGT. Trimming pared 0 bases from V and 0 bases from J, leaving 18 bases between. The CDR3 nucleotides read TGTGCCAGCAGTGAAGCACTAATCCGACAGTTTTATAGCAATCAGCCCCAGCATTTT. This gives the protein CASSEALIRQFYSNQPQHF.

There are many counts of this clonotype. This chain links TRBV29-1 with TRBJ1-1; D might be TRBD1 (5 bases). Between the trimmed V and J ends, which lost 6 bases and 1 base, there was a span of 15 bases. This CDR3 has 14 amino acids. Germline loops: CDR1 SQVTM, CDR2 ANQGSEA. The CDR3: CSVARTGGNTEAFF. CDR3 sequence (DNA): TGCAGCGTCGCCCGGACGGGGGGGAACACTGAAGCTTTCTTT.

The chain couples TRBV11-2 to TRBJ2-1; 11 nucleotides align to TRBD2. V gave up 8 bases and J gave up 7 bases; unmatched junction bases: 10. The CDR3 contains 15 residues. Germline V gives CDR1 SGHAT, CDR2 FQNNGV. The CDR3 loop reads CASRVLAGVRNEQFF. In DNA, the CDR3 is TGTGCCAGCCGCGTACTAGCGGGAGTGAGGAATGAGCAGTTCTTC.

The V and J genes are TRBV4-1 and TRBJ2-7; 8 bases line up with TRBD1. Germline V gene data show CDR1 as MGHRA and CDR2 as YSYEKL. The length of the CDR3 is 14 residues. After removal of 4 bases from V and 9 bases from J, the junction contained 11 bases not matched to a gene. CDR3 sequence reads: CASSRPGQASGQYF. The CDR3 region has the DNA TGCGCCAGCAGCCGCCCGGGACAGGCCTCGGGGCAGTACTTC.

This clonotype was detected many times. The V gene is TRBV20-1, the J gene TRBJ2-5; TRBD2 might be the D (6 bases). Trimming left V 1 base short and J 5 bases short, with 11 bases between. The CDR3 runs to 13 residues. The germline CDR1 and CDR2 sequences are DFQATT and SNEGSKA (reference sequence). The CDR3: CSARVEGTETQYF. DNA of the CDR3: TGCAGTGCTAGAGTGGAGGGGACGGAGACCCAGTACTTC.

This clonotype was counted between two and nine times. The chain employs TRBV6-5 and TRBJ2-2, with a possible D match to TRBD2 (5 bases). The V gene's germline CDR1 is MNHEY and CDR2 SVGAGI. The CDR3 totals 17 residues. Trimming removed 4 bases from V and 0 bases from J, with 15 bases in between. The CDR3 nucleotides read TGTGCCAGCAGTTTACATGGAGCGGCCCCGAACACCGGGGAGCTGTTTTTT. This encodes CASSLHGAAPNTGELFF.

Written as DNA, the CDR3 is TGTGCCAGCAGTTTGTGTTGGGACAGGGACTCAGGGGAGCAGTACTTC. Protein sequence: CASSLCWDRDSGEQYF. V is TRBV28 and J is TRBJ2-7, with 9 bases aligning to TRBD1. This CDR3 is built from 16 residues. With 3 bases clipped from V and 7 bases from J, the junction kept 13 bases outside the gene matches. The germline gives CDR1 MDHEN, CDR2 SYDVKM.

The rearrangement uses TRBV14 and TRBJ2-7, with TRBD2 matching over 11 bases. V shed 0 bases and J 2 bases; nucleotides not matched to a gene: 3. The CDR3 is made up of 16 amino acids. Germline V CDR1 and CDR2: SGHDN, FVKESK. The CDR3 is CASSQELAGGPYEQYF. DNA of the CDR3: TGTGCCAGCAGCCAAGAGCTAGCGGGAGGCCCCTACGAGCAGTACTTC.

Only a few counts were recorded for this clonotype. This chain joins TRBV5-6 and TRBJ2-7, with 9 bases aligning to TRBD1. V lost 4 bases, J lost 5 bases, and 7 bases stayed unmatched. This CDR3 has 14 amino acids. Germline V gene sequence: CDR1 SGHDT, CDR2 YYEEEE. DNA for the CDR3: TGTGCCAGCAGCCCGGGGACAGGGTCTAACGAGCAGTACTTC. Translated, it gives CASSPGTGSNEQYF.

This clonotype was seen a handful of times. A read error is possible here, since a much larger clone lies one base away. The chain is built from TRBV28 and TRBJ1-2, with 10 bases matching TRBD1. The CDR3 has 14 residues. V lost 7 bases to trimming and J lost 4 bases; unmatched junction nucleotides: 6. Germline assignment: CDR1 MDHEN and CDR2 SYDVKM. The CDR3 loop reads CASKGRQGAYGYTF. The CDR3 coding sequence is TGTGCCAGCAAGGGGAGACAGGGGGCCTATGGCTACACCTTC.

This clonotype has just a few counts. The chain recombines TRBV6-1 with TRBJ1-3; no reliable D call. Trimming removed 10 bases from V and 1 base from J, with 17 bases in between. Germline V gene sequence: CDR1 MNHNS, CDR2 SASEGT. This CDR3 region has 15 residues. The CDR3 sequence is CATLKVRGSGNTIYF. The CDR3 DNA reads as TGTGCCACCTTAAAGGTCCGGGGTTCTGGAAACACCATATATTTT.

This clonotype was seen repeatedly, ten times or more. The V and J genes are TRBV29-1 and TRBJ1-2; TRBD1 matches at 7 bases. CDR1 and CDR2 (germline): SQVTM, ANQGSEA. CDR3 length: 15 amino acids. Trimming at V came to 6 bases and at J to 0 bases, leaving 10 bases not matched to a gene. In nucleotides, the CDR3 is TGCAGCGTCCATGGAGGGGGCCACGCTAACTATGGCTACACCTTC. This encodes CSVHGGGHANYGYTF.

Turning to this clonotype: A read error may be the cause here, since a much bigger clone is one base away. The chain carries TRBV11-3 and TRBJ2-1; D ambiguous. The V and J ends lost 1 base and 6 bases respectively, with 4 bases between them. This CDR3 contains 12 residues. Germline V gene data show CDR1 as SGHNT and CDR2 as YENEEA. This chain's CDR3 is CASSLGFNEQFF. As DNA, the CDR3 is TGTGCCAGCAGCTTAGGTTTCAATGAGCAGTTCTTC.

In this sample, this clonotype turned up many times. This rearrangement joins TRBV28 to TRBJ2-7; possibly TRBD1 for D (6 bases). Germline V lookup: CDR1 MDHEN, CDR2 SYDVKM. This CDR3 is 15 amino acids long. Between the trimmed V and J ends, which lost 11 bases and 1 base, there was a span of 21 bases. CDR3 nucleotides: TGTGCCGGTGCATCTGGGGGCTCACGGTCCTACGAGCAGTACTTC. Amino acids: CAGASGGSRSYEQYF.